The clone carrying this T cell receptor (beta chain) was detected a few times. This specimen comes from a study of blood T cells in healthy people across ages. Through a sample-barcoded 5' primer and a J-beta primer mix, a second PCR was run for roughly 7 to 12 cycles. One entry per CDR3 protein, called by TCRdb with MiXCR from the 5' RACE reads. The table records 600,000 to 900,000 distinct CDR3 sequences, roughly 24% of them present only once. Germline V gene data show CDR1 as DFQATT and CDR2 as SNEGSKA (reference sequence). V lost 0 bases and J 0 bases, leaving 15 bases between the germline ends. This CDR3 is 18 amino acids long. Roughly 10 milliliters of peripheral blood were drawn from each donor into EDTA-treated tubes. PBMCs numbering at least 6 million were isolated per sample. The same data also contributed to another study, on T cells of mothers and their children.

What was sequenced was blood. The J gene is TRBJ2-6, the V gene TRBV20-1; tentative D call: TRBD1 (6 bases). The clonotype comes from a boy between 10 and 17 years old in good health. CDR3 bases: TGCAGTGCTAGAGATGACGACAGGTCGAGCTCTGGGGCCAACGTCCTGACTTTC. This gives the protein CSARDDDRSSSGANVLTF.